The present T cell receptor (beta chain) was sequenced within a study of human T cells and chemical hapten exposure. A few counts support this clonotype. In TCRdb, the RACE reads were re-called with MiXCR into one record per CDR3 protein. The sample has approximately 110,000 distinct CDR3 sequences; 9% to 9.5% are singletons. Germline assignment: CDR1 MNHNY and CDR2 SVGAGI (reference sequence). This CDR3 comprises 15 residues. Between the trimmed V and J ends, which lost 2 bases and 7 bases, there was a span of 14 bases. As to time point: patch test 2, 6 weeks after DPC sensitization. Stated treatment: therapeutic diphenylcyclopropenone sensitization with weekly scalp DPC.

Here the sequenced sample was whole blood, taken in connection with sensitization to the hapten diphenylcyclopropenone (DPC). The sequence was collected from a middle-aged woman with alopecia areata. Some clones in this sample may be carry-over from other donors' samples. The gene calls are TRBV6-6 and TRBJ2-2; D is uncertain. This chain's CDR3 is CASSYVGRENGELFF. In nucleotides, the CDR3 is TGTGCCAGCAGTTACGTAGGAAGGGAAAACGGGGAGCTGTTTTTT.